These T cell receptor beta chains were read from a single sample in a study of T cells after yellow fever vaccination. One entry per CDR3 protein, called by TCRdb with MiXCR from the 5' RACE reads. The profile shows 150,000 to 200,000 distinct CDR3 sequences, 5.5% to 7.5% of them singletons. Material: CD4+ T cells sorted from PBMCs, obtained on the day of the first yellow fever vaccination. These receptors were taken from a man between 18 and 35 years old who received the YFV17D yellow fever vaccine. Both conserved end residues are part of each CDR3. The D gene is left open where the match is weak. The size of a clone is reported for some rows only, either as once, few or many, or as a class for expanded clones.

d_gene: .
v_gene: TRBV4-3
j_gene: TRBJ2-2
abundance: many
CDR3aa: CASSRTQVNTGELFF
CDR3nt: TGCGCCAGCAGCCGAACACAGGTTAACACCGGGGAGCTGTTTTTT

d_gene: .
v_gene: TRBV12-3/TRBV12-4
j_gene: TRBJ2-4
abundance: .
CDR3aa: CASSFNLAKNIQYF
CDR3nt: TGTGCCAGCAGTTTCAACCTAGCCAAAAACATTCAGTACTTC

d_gene: .
v_gene: TRBV5-1
j_gene: TRBJ2-7
abundance: many
CDR3aa: CASSLRGIDEQYF
CDR3nt: TGCGCCAGCAGCTTGCGGGGGATCGACGAGCAGTACTTC

d_gene: .
v_gene: TRBV21-1
j_gene: TRBJ1-1
abundance: .
CDR3aa: CAISRGRNTEAFF
CDR3nt: TGTGCCATCAGCCGCGGACGGAACACTGAAGCTTTCTTT

d_gene: .
v_gene: TRBV5-6
j_gene: TRBJ2-3
abundance: many
CDR3aa: CASSLRAGNTDTQYF
CDR3nt: TGTGCCAGCAGCTTGAGGGCGGGGAACACAGATACGCAGTATTTT

d_gene: TRBD1
v_gene: TRBV20-1
j_gene: TRBJ1-6
abundance: many
CDR3aa: CSASRTGDSPLHF
CDR3nt: TGCAGTGCCTCTCGGACAGGGGATTCACCCCTCCACTTT

d_gene: .
v_gene: TRBV5-4
j_gene: TRBJ1-1
abundance: .
CDR3aa: CASSLNTENTEAFF
CDR3nt: TGTGCCAGCAGCTTAAACACAGAGAACACTGAAGCTTTCTTT

d_gene: .
v_gene: TRBV29-1
j_gene: TRBJ2-1
abundance: .
CDR3aa: CSVVEIGSYNEQFF
CDR3nt: TGCAGCGTTGTCGAGATCGGCTCCTACAATGAGCAGTTCTTC

d_gene: .
v_gene: TRBV6-5
j_gene: TRBJ1-2
abundance: once
CDR3aa: CASSYGRSGYAYTF
CDR3nt: TGTGCCAGCAGTTACGGGAGGTCGGGCTATGCCTACACCTTC

d_gene: TRBD2
v_gene: TRBV11-2
j_gene: TRBJ2-3
abundance: many
CDR3aa: CASSLQRGVSDTQYF
CDR3nt: TGTGCCAGCAGCTTACAGCGGGGGGTGTCAGATACGCAGTATTTT

d_gene: TRBD1
v_gene: TRBV7-2
j_gene: TRBJ1-2
abundance: many
CDR3aa: CASSMVTGRVEGYTF
CDR3nt: TGTGCCAGCAGCATGGTGACAGGGAGGGTGGAGGGCTACACCTTC

d_gene: .
v_gene: TRBV10-3
j_gene: TRBJ1-2
abundance: .
CDR3aa: CAISEPEEGVYGYTF
CDR3nt: TGTGCCATCAGTGAGCCTGAGGAGGGCGTCTATGGCTACACCTTC

d_gene: .
v_gene: TRBV5-1
j_gene: TRBJ1-6
abundance: .
CDR3aa: CACSPGSGTNSPLHF
CDR3nt: TGCGCCTGCAGCCCGGGGTCAGGGACAAATTCACCCCTCCACTTT

d_gene: TRBD2
v_gene: TRBV4-3
j_gene: TRBJ2-3
abundance: many
CDR3aa: CASSQEVGGGSYGKDTQYF
CDR3nt: TGCGCCAGCAGCCAAGAAGTTGGCGGGGGGAGTTATGGGAAAGATACGCAGTATTTT

d_gene: TRBD2
v_gene: TRBV7-3
j_gene: TRBJ2-4
abundance: .
CDR3aa: CASRAGTIKNIQYF
CDR3nt: TGTGCCAGCAGGGCCGGGACTATCAAAAACATTCAGTACTTC

d_gene: TRBD2
v_gene: TRBV24-1
j_gene: TRBJ2-3
abundance: .
CDR3aa: CATSDPGGSTDTQYF
CDR3nt: TGTGCCACCAGTGACCCCGGGGGGTCCACAGATACGCAGTATTTT

d_gene: .
v_gene: TRBV5-1
j_gene: TRBJ2-2
abundance: .
CDR3aa: CASILAGPGELFF
CDR3nt: TGCGCCAGCATCTTGGCTGGACCCGGGGAGCTGTTTTTT

d_gene: .
v_gene: TRBV14
j_gene: TRBJ1-3
abundance: many
CDR3aa: CASSQDPGRIGNTIYF
CDR3nt: TGTGCCAGCAGCCAAGACCCAGGGAGGATTGGAAACACCATATATTTT

d_gene: TRBD2
v_gene: TRBV20-1
j_gene: TRBJ2-1
abundance: many
CDR3aa: CSASGGAEEQFF
CDR3nt: TGCAGTGCTAGCGGGGGGGCGGAAGAGCAGTTCTTC

d_gene: .
v_gene: TRBV5-1
j_gene: TRBJ1-2
abundance: .
CDR3aa: CASSSHRETGYTF
CDR3nt: TGCGCCAGCAGCTCCCACAGGGAAACGGGCTACACCTTC

d_gene: .
v_gene: TRBV20-1
j_gene: TRBJ1-4
abundance: .
CDR3aa: CSARDGGGGEKLFF
CDR3nt: TGCAGTGCTCGAGACGGAGGTGGAGGAGAAAAACTGTTTTTT

d_gene: .
v_gene: TRBV30
j_gene: TRBJ2-1
abundance: .
CDR3aa: CAWSVQEAMQFF
CDR3nt: TGTGCCTGGAGTGTACAGGAAGCCATGCAGTTCTTC

d_gene: TRBD2
v_gene: TRBV27
j_gene: TRBJ2-5
abundance: many
CDR3aa: CASSMSGSGGGVETQYF
CDR3nt: TGTGCCAGCAGTATGTCTGGGAGCGGGGGTGGCGTAGAGACCCAGTACTTC

d_gene: TRBD2
v_gene: TRBV6-1
j_gene: TRBJ2-3
abundance: many
CDR3aa: CASSMGLAGSDTQYF
CDR3nt: TGTGCCAGCAGCATGGGACTAGCGGGGTCAGATACGCAGTATTTT

d_gene: .
v_gene: TRBV24-1
j_gene: TRBJ2-5
abundance: few
CDR3aa: CATSDFGRTQYF
CDR3nt: TGTGCCACCAGTGATTTTGGACGGACCCAGTACTTC

d_gene: .
v_gene: TRBV5-6
j_gene: TRBJ2-2
abundance: few
CDR3aa: CASSDPGGGRTGELFF
CDR3nt: TGTGCCAGCAGCGACCCCGGGGGCGGTCGTACCGGGGAGCTGTTTTTT

d_gene: .
v_gene: TRBV2
j_gene: TRBJ2-6
abundance: many
CDR3aa: CASSGDPEAGANVLTF
CDR3nt: TGTGCCAGCAGTGGGGACCCCGAGGCAGGGGCCAACGTCCTGACTTTC

d_gene: .
v_gene: TRBV12-3/TRBV12-4
j_gene: TRBJ1-1
abundance: .
CDR3aa: CASSRDTTLEAFF
CDR3nt: TGTGCCAGCAGCCGGGACACAACCCTTGAAGCTTTCTTT

d_gene: TRBD2
v_gene: TRBV9
j_gene: TRBJ2-3
abundance: few
CDR3aa: CASSVGAGGNTDTQYF
CDR3nt: TGTGCCAGCAGCGTAGGTGCGGGGGGGAACACAGATACGCAGTATTTT

d_gene: TRBD1
v_gene: TRBV6-5
j_gene: TRBJ1-2
abundance: .
CDR3aa: CASSFSTGIYGYTF
CDR3nt: TGTGCCAGCAGTTTTTCGACAGGGATCTATGGCTACACCTTC

d_gene: .
v_gene: TRBV20-1
j_gene: TRBJ2-4
abundance: .
CDR3aa: CSAGDVTKNIQYF
CDR3nt: TGCAGTGCAGGGGACGTCACCAAAAACATTCAGTACTTC

d_gene: TRBD1
v_gene: TRBV4-2
j_gene: TRBJ2-7
abundance: many
CDR3aa: CASSLGTGSSYEQYF
CDR3nt: TGTGCCAGCAGCCTCGGGACAGGGAGCTCCTACGAGCAGTACTTC

d_gene: TRBD1
v_gene: TRBV5-6
j_gene: TRBJ2-7
abundance: many
CDR3aa: CASSRQGPYEQYF
CDR3nt: TGTGCCAGCAGCCGACAGGGGCCCTACGAGCAGTACTTC

d_gene: .
v_gene: TRBV6-1
j_gene: TRBJ2-1
abundance: many
CDR3aa: CASQRVGGWEQFF
CDR3nt: TGTGCCAGCCAAAGGGTCGGGGGCTGGGAGCAGTTCTTC

d_gene: TRBD1
v_gene: TRBV19
j_gene: TRBJ1-4
abundance: few
CDR3aa: CASRNRKTGDEKLFF
CDR3nt: TGTGCCAGTAGAAATCGAAAGACAGGGGATGAAAAACTGTTTTTT

d_gene: .
v_gene: TRBV5-1
j_gene: TRBJ1-2
abundance: .
CDR3aa: CASSLAPGSDYTF
CDR3nt: TGCGCCAGCAGCTTGGCCCCAGGGTCCGACTACACCTTC

d_gene: .
v_gene: TRBV27
j_gene: TRBJ2-3
abundance: few
CDR3aa: CASSFSVGGTDTQYF
CDR3nt: TGTGCCAGCAGTTTCAGTGTGGGCGGTACAGATACGCAGTATTTT